This TCR beta chain is drawn from a study of radiotherapy plus CTLA-4 blockade in lung cancer. Study summary: Objective response was observed in about 19% of patients, and disease control in approximately 30%.

As concerns this clone: The antigen is unknown.

Ipilimumab-mediated CTLA-4 blockade plus focal radiation was given to patients having chemo-refractory metastatic non-small-cell lung cancer. Study conclusions and caveats: Early shifts in blood T cell clones, with interferon-beta, reportedly predicted response best.

Trimming removed 1 base at V and 0 bases at J, with 16 bases between. CDR3 length equals 19 residues. Germline CDR1 reads MNHNS; CDR2 reads SASEGT. Repertoires were generated with immunoSEQ multiplex PCR, while TCRdb's copy carries only in-frame clones and drops some. The top ten clones hold 2.4% of a sample with about 110,000 clones, about 83% of them seen once. This rearrangement joins TRBV6-1 to TRBJ1-6; D may be TRBD1 (5 bases). The sequencing here drew on peripheral blood, taken from a patient treated with radiotherapy plus ipilimumab. This TCR was sampled from a human donor with non-small cell lung cancer that progressed on radiotherapy plus ipilimumab. Some clones in this sample may be carry-over from other donors' samples. This chain's CDR3 is CASSEVGTLSISYNSPLHF. Here the CDR3 DNA reads TGTGCCAGCAGTGAAGTGGGGACCCTCTCCATCTCCTATAATTCACCCCTCCACTTT.